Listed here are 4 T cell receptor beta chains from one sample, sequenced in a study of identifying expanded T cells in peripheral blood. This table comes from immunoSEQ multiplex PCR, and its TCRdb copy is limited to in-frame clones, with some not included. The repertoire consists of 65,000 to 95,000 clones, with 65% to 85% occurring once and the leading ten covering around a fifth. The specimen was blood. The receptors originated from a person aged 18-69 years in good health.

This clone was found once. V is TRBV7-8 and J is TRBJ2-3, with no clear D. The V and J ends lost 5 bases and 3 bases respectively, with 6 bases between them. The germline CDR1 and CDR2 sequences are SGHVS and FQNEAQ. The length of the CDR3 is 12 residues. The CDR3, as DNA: TGTGCCAGCAGCCTAAGGACAGATACGCAGTATTTT. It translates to CASSLRTDTQYF.

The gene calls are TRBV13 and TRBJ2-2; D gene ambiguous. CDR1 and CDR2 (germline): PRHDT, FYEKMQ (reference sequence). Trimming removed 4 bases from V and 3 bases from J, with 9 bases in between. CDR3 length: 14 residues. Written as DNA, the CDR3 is TGTGCCAGCAGCTCCGGTGGGTACACCGGGGAGCTGTTTTTT. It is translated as CASSSGGYTGELFF.

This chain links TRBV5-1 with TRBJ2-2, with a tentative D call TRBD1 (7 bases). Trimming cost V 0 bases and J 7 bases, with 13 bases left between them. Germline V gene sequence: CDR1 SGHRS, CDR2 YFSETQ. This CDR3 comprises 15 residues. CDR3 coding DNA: TGCGCCAGCAGCTTGGCCCAGGGGGGCGGCGGGGAGCTGTTTTTT. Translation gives CASSLAQGGGGELFF. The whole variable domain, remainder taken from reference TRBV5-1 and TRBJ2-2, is KAGVTQTPRYLIKTRGQQVTLSCSPISGHRSVSWYQQTPGQGLQFLFEYFSETQRNKGNFPGRFSGRQFSNSRSEMNVSTLELGDSALYLCASSLAQGGGGELFFGEGSRLTVL.

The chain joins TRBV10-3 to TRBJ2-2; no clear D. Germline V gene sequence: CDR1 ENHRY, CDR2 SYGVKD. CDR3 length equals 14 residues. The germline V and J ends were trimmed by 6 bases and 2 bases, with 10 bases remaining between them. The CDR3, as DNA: TGTGCCATCAGCGTTGAGTTTAACACCGGGGAGCTGTTTTTT. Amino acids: CAISVEFNTGELFF.